This TCR beta chain is drawn from a study of CD8+CD57+ T cells in acquired aplastic anemia. Across the study: Sorted cells (CD4+ and CD8+) yielded DNA amounts that averaged around 3.5 ug. Study-level points and caveats: Sharing between patients and controls was observed for twenty-nine CD8+ CDR3 sequences.

TCR beta VDJ and CDR3 were profiled, and genomic DNA was the template. MiXCR, applied by TCRdb to the reads, yields one record per CDR3 protein. Of approximately 190,000 distinct CDR3 sequences listed, around half are singletons. Selection for sequencing was limited to patients who had shown CD8+CD57+ cell expansion by flow cytometry. Severe acquired aplastic anemia was present in all patients. Germline V gene lookup returns CDR1 DFQATT and CDR2 SNEGSKA (reference sequence). This CDR3 has 14 residues. Trimming at V came to 4 bases and at J to 4 bases, leaving 9 bases not matched to a gene. Note on this clonotype: Its cognate antigen is unknown.

This clonotype originated in a human donor with aplastic anemia. This rearrangement joins TRBV20-1 to TRBJ2-5; TRBD1 matches 7 bases. Sequences were obtained from sorted CD4+, CD8+, or CD8+CD57+ T cells (not recorded which) from PBMCs. Here the CDR3 reads CSANQGGAGETQYF. CDR3 sequence (DNA): TGCAGTGCTAACCAAGGGGGCGCGGGAGAGACCCAGTACTTC.